This T cell receptor beta chain stems from a study of CD8 T cells in ankylosing spondylitis. General observations from the study: Reportedly, significant enrichment of disease-linked clones occurred in matched ankylosing spondylitis synovial fluid. Certain motif variants had earlier been reported in reactive arthritis synovial fluid and blood. Disease-linked clones displayed a CD8+ phenotype and appeared relatively rarely in peripheral blood.

Trimming removed 6 bases from V and 9 bases from J; junction bases left unmatched: 10. Germline V CDR1 and CDR2: ENHRY, SYGVKD. This CDR3 comprises 16 residues. This clonotype was observed a single time. Its antigen remains unknown. Preparation of TCR beta libraries was done by quantitative 5'-RACE with molecular barcodes. MiXCR, applied by TCRdb to the 5' RACE reads, yields one record per CDR3 protein. This sample yields some 300,000 distinct CDR3 sequences, of which about 20% are seen a single time; 3.5% belongs to the top ten. The clonotype comes from a female donor with ankylosing spondylitis or in good health (not recorded which). The material sequenced was blood, either unsorted or a sorted T cell fraction (not recorded which). This chain uses TRBV10-3 with TRBJ2-1; 14 nucleotides agree with TRBD2. The CDR3 reads CAISTTSGRGSGEQFF. The DNA for the CDR3 is TGTGCCATCAGCACGACTAGCGGGAGGGGTTCGGGTGAGCAGTTCTTC.